This TCR beta chain stems from a study of Graves' ophthalmopathy and Graves' hyperthyroidism. Regarding the study as a whole: Most thyroid clonotypes expanded beyond 0.001 frequency were also found in blood. Sensitivity of about 90% and specificity of less than 82% were achieved when a 13-signature model separated ophthalmopathy from stable hyperthyroidism.

To note about this clonotype: What it recognizes is unknown.

CDR3 length: 14 residues. Trimming at V came to 5 bases and at J to 10 bases, leaving 7 bases not matched to a gene. CDR1 is SGHVS, CDR2 FQNEAQ, per germline. Using RNA transcripts, the TCR beta CDR3 regions were amplified. Second-round multiplex PCR came after a first-round RT-PCR that employed HTBI primers. TCRdb re-called the multiplex PCR reads through MiXCR, storing one row per CDR3 protein. The table lists 560,000 or so distinct CDR3 sequences, under 45% of them singletons, with roughly 4.5% in the top ten. Sequences were obtained from peripheral blood or thyroid tissue (not recorded which). The V and J genes are TRBV7-8 and TRBJ1-6; TRBD1 matches 8 bases. The TCR was taken from an adult man with Graves' hyperthyroidism. The CDR3 DNA reads as TGTGCCAGCAGCCGGGACAGGCGGGTATCACCCCTCCACTTT. It specifies CASSRDRRVSPLHF.